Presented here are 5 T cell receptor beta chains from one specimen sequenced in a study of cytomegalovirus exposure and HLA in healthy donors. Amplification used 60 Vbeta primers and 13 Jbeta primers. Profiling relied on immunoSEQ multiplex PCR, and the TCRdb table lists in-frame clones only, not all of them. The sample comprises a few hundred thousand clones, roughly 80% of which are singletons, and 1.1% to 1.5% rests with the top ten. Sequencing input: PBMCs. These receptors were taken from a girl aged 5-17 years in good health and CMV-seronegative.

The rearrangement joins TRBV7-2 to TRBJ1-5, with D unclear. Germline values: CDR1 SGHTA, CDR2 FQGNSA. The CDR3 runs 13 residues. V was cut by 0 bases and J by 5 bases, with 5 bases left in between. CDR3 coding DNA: TGTGCCAGCAGCTTAGCGCCGGATCAGCCCCAGCATTTT. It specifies CASSLAPDQPQHF. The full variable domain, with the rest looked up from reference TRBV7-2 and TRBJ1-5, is GAGVSQSPSNKVTEKGKDVELRCDPISGHTALYWYRQSLGQGLEFLIYFQGNSAPDKSGLPSDRFSAERTGGSVSTLTIQRTQQEDSAVYLCASSLAPDQPQHFGDGTRLSIL.

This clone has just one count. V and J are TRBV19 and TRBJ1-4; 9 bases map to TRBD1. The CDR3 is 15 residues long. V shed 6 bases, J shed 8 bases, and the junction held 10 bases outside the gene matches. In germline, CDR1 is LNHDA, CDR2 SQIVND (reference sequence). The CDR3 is CASSRRDRVGEKLFF. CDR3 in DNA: TGTGCCAGTAGCCGACGGGACAGGGTTGGCGAAAAACTGTTTTTT.

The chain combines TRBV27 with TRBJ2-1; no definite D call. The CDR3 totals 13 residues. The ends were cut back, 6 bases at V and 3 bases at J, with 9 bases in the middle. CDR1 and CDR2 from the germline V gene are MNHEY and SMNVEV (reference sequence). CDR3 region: CASSPRSYNEQFF. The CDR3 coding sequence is TGTGCCAGCAGCCCTCGGAGCTACAATGAGCAGTTCTTC.

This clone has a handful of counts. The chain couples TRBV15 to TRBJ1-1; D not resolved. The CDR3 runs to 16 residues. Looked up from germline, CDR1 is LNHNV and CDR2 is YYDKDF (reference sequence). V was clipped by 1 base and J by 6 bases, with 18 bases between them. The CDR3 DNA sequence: TGTGCCACCAGCAGAGCTAGGACGGGGAATCTTGCTGAAGCTTTCTTT. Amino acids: CATSRARTGNLAEAFF.

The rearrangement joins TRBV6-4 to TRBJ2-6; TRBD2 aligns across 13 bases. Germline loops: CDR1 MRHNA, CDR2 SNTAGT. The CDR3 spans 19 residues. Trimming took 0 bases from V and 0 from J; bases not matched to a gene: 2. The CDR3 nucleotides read TGTGCCAGCAGTGACTCCGGGACTAGCGGGGTCTCTGGGGCCAACGTCCTGACTTTC. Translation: CASSDSGTSGVSGANVLTF.